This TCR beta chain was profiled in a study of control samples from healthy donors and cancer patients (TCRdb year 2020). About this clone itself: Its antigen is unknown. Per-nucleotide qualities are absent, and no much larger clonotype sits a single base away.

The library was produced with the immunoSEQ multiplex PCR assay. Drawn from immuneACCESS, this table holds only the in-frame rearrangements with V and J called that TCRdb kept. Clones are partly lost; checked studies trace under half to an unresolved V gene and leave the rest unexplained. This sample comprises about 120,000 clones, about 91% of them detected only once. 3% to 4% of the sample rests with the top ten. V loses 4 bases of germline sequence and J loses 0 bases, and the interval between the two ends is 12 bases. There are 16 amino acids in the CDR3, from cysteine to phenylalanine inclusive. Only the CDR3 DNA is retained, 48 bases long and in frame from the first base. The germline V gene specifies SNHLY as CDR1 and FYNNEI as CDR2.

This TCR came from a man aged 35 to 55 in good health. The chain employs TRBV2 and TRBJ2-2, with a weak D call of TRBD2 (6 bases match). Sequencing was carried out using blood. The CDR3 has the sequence CASSGRVSANTGELFF. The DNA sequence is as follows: TGTGCCAGCAGTGGGAGGGTTTCGGCGAACACCGGGGAGCTGTTTTTT.